This T cell receptor beta chain derives from a study of tumor and adjacent non-tumor tissue in lung cancer. Study context: The patients, around 9 men and 5 women, were about 30 to 85 with stage I to III disease.

TCRbeta libraries were built with three rounds of nested PCR, modified from ARM-PCR. TCRdb processed the multiplex PCR reads anew with MiXCR; each CDR3 protein has one entry. The sample has about 60,000 distinct CDR3 sequences, roughly two thirds seen once; the top ten hold about 32%. CDR3 length: 13 amino acids. Germline V CDR1 and CDR2: DFQATT, SNEGSKA (reference sequence). The template was RNA from unsorted bulk tissue. The normal lung tissue was taken more than 3 cm from the tumor edge. Between August and November 2014, newly diagnosed, chemotherapy-naive lung cancer patients underwent thoracic surgery in China. Of note for this clonotype: Its antigen is not known. Compared with germline, one end of the junction differs, possibly owing to a read error.

Study findings and constraints: Significantly higher TCR diversity was found in tumor than normal lung. Top 100 clones took a larger repertoire share in normal lung.

This receptor was obtained from a man between 70 and 80 years old with non-small cell lung cancer. Sequenced material: distant non-tumor lung tissue. The gene calls are TRBV20-1 and TRBJ1-1; 8 nucleotides match TRBD1. The CDR3 here is CSAIRQGNTEAFF. CDR3 sequence (DNA): TGCAGTGCTATACGACAGGGGAACACTGAGGCTTTCTTT.